These 24 T cell receptor beta chains were all obtained from the same sample, sequenced in a study of T-cell reconstitution after alpha-beta-depleted transplantation in children. TCRbeta library construction was performed incorporating unique molecular identifiers. TCRdb recomputed calls from the PCR reads with MiXCR, one row per CDR3 protein. The sample gives hundreds of thousands of distinct CDR3 sequences, 16% of which show up once; approximately 5% is in the top ten. Sequencing used PBMCs, mostly from graft donor cells, obtained 360 days after TCRalphabeta/CD19-depleted stem cell transplant. These receptors originate from a male patient younger than 18 who had a stem cell transplant for acute lymphoblastic leukemia, so the T cells may come from the graft donor.

Only a few counts were recorded for this clonotype. This rearrangement joins TRBV29-1 to TRBJ2-6, with a weak D call TRBD1 (6 bases). Per germline, CDR1 SQVTM and CDR2 ANQGSEA. V gave up 3 bases and J gave up 0 bases, with 15 bases separating them. This CDR3 spans 17 amino acids. The CDR3 sequence is CSVEGRDKTSGANVLTF. The CDR3 DNA sequence: TGCAGCGTTGAGGGCCGGGACAAAACCTCTGGGGCCAACGTCCTGACTTTC.

This clonotype came up a few times. This sequence joins TRBV12-3 or TRBV12-4 and TRBJ2-7; 14 positions match TRBD2. With V trimmed by 6 bases and J by 6 bases, 7 bases remained unmatched. This CDR3 spans 15 amino acids. Here the CDR3 reads CASRTGLAGATEQYF. The CDR3 coding sequence is TGTGCCAGCAGAACGGGACTAGCGGGAGCGACCGAGCAGTACTTC.

This clonotype was found many times. The CDR3 reads CASSSDTHEQYF. The CDR3 DNA is TGTGCCAGCAGCTCAGACACACACGAGCAGTACTTC. The chain joins TRBV3-1 to TRBJ2-7; no definite D call. The V gene lost 5 bases and the J gene lost 5 bases, with 10 bases spanning the gap. This CDR3 comprises 12 residues. CDR1 is LGHDT and CDR2 is YNNKEL in the germline V gene (reference sequence).

The table lists this clonotype with many counts. The chain uses TRBV27 and TRBJ2-1, with D maybe TRBD1 (6 bases). Germline lookup yields CDR1 MNHEY and CDR2 SMNVEV (reference sequence). Between the trimmed V and J ends, which lost 5 bases and 7 bases, there was a span of 21 bases. The CDR3 totals 16 residues. The CDR3 sequence: CASSPPTGYRVNEQFF. The CDR3 nucleotides read TGTGCCAGCAGTCCCCCTACAGGGTACAGGGTAAATGAGCAGTTCTTC.

This clonotype showed up just a few times. The chain uses TRBV20-1 and TRBJ2-1; maybe TRBD1 (6 bases). The V gene lost 3 bases and the J gene lost 9 bases, with 18 bases spanning the gap. The CDR3 is 14 amino acids. Looked up from germline, CDR1 is DFQATT and CDR2 is SNEGSKA (reference sequence). CDR3 DNA: TGCAGTGCTAGGTCGTTGGGGGCGTGGGGTGAGCAGTTCTTC. Its protein product is CSARSLGAWGEQFF.

The chain couples TRBV5-1 to TRBJ2-1; a possible D gene is TRBD1 (6 bases). Germline loops: CDR1 SGHRS, CDR2 YFSETQ. The CDR3 runs to 14 residues. The V end lost 0 bases, the J end lost 5 bases, and 9 bases lay between the germline ends. CDR3 residues: CASSLGDTHNEQFF. The CDR3 nucleotides read TGCGCCAGCAGCTTGGGGGACACTCACAATGAGCAGTTCTTC.

This clonotype turned up a few times. The rearrangement uses TRBV29-1 and TRBJ2-7; perhaps D is TRBD1 or TRBD2 (5 bases each). The CDR3 has 13 residues. Trimming took 4 bases from V and 0 from J, leaving 10 bases between them. Germline V gene sequence: CDR1 SQVTM, CDR2 ANQGSEA. The CDR3 region has the DNA TGCAGCGTTGGGGGACGGAGCTCCTACGAGCAGTACTTC. Amino acid sequence: CSVGGRSSYEQYF.

This clonotype was found a few times. The chain combines TRBV5-1 with TRBJ1-2; D might be TRBD1 (6 bases). V lost 0 bases and J lost 1, with 16 bases in between. Germline lookup yields CDR1 SGHRS and CDR2 YFSETQ. This CDR3 has 17 amino acids. CDR3 region: CASSLGQGHSFNYGYTF. The CDR3 DNA follows: TGCGCCAGCAGCTTGGGGCAGGGACATTCTTTTAACTATGGCTACACCTTC.

This clonotype has only one observation. The chain recombines TRBV18 with TRBJ2-3; D gene unclear. From germline, CDR1 is KGHSH and CDR2 LQKENI. The CDR3 runs to 14 residues. The V end was cut by 5 bases, the J end by 2 bases, with 11 bases between. CDR3 in amino acids: CASSARQDTDTQYF. CDR3 in DNA: TGTGCCAGCTCAGCGAGGCAGGACACAGATACGCAGTATTTT.

In DNA, the CDR3 is TGTGCCAGCAGCCCCAGATTCAGGGAAGAGGGGGCCAACGTCCTGACTTTC. It is translated as CASSPRFREEGANVLTF. The V gene is TRBV11-1, the J gene TRBJ2-6; tentative D call: TRBD1 (5 bases). The CDR3 totals 17 residues. The germline gives CDR1 SGHAT, CDR2 FQDESV (reference sequence). The ends were cut back, 5 bases at V and 4 bases at J, with 18 bases in the middle.

This clonotype was counted at least ten times. CDR3 sequence: CATSDLDSNQPQHF. CDR3 bases: TGTGCCACCAGTGATTTGGACAGTAATCAGCCCCAGCATTTT. The V and J genes are TRBV24-1 and TRBJ1-5, with D perhaps TRBD1 (5 bases). The CDR3 consists of 14 residues. V was trimmed by 0 bases and J by 4 bases, leaving 6 bases between them. Looked up from germline, CDR1 is KGHDR and CDR2 is SFDVKD.

The rearrangement joins TRBV5-1 to TRBJ2-5, with TRBD2 matching over 10 bases. The CDR3 extends over 15 amino acids. Germline values: CDR1 SGHRS, CDR2 YFSETQ. The trim removed 5 bases at V and 5 bases at J, leaving 9 bases unmatched. The CDR3 sequence: CASRLAGIESETQYF. Here the CDR3 DNA reads TGCGCCAGCAGACTAGCGGGGATCGAGTCGGAGACCCAGTACTTC.

The gene calls are TRBV3-1 and TRBJ2-5, with 7 bases fitting TRBD2. J gave up 2 bases and V 7 bases, and 22 bases lay outside the gene matches. Germline values: CDR1 LGHDT, CDR2 YNNKEL (reference sequence). The CDR3 spans 19 residues. The CDR3 bases are TGTGCCAGCACCAAAGCAGTGAGTAGGGGCGGGAGATATCAAGAGACCCAGTACTTC. Translation gives CASTKAVSRGGRYQETQYF.

This clonotype was seen more than once but under ten times. The CDR3 coding sequence is TGTGCCAGCAGCTCCCTGACACTCCGCGCCGGTGAGCAGTTCTTC. Encoded protein: CASSSLTLRAGEQFF. The V gene is TRBV7-2, the J gene TRBJ2-1; no clear D. The V gene lost 4 bases and the J gene lost 9 bases, with 19 bases spanning the gap. Looked up from germline, CDR1 is SGHTA and CDR2 is FQGNSA. The CDR3 is 15 amino acids. Variable domain in full (rest from reference TRBV7-2 and TRBJ2-1): GAGVSQSPSNKVTEKGKDVELRCDPISGHTALYWYRQSLGQGLEFLIYFQGNSAPDKSGLPSDRFSAERTGGSVSTLTIQRTQQEDSAVYLCASSSLTLRAGEQFFGPGTRLTVL.

CDR3: CASSVWSWTSGLRGQYF. CDR3 in DNA: TGTGCCAGCAGCGTTTGGTCTTGGACTAGCGGGCTACGAGGGCAGTACTTC. This sequence joins TRBV9 and TRBJ2-7, with 11 bases fitting TRBD2. This CDR3 is built from 17 residues. Germline loops: CDR1 SGDLS, CDR2 YYNGEE. V gave up 2 bases and J gave up 9 bases; unmatched junction bases: 16.

The rearrangement links TRBV27 to TRBJ2-7, with 10 bases identical to TRBD1. Germline lookup yields CDR1 MNHEY and CDR2 SMNVEV (reference sequence). Trimming took 6 bases from V and 5 from J; bases not matched to a gene: 7. The CDR3 sequence is 14 residues long. CDR3 in amino acids: CASRNRDRGNEQYF. DNA for the CDR3: TGTGCCAGCAGGAACCGGGACAGGGGCAACGAGCAGTACTTC.

This clonotype showed up many times. The V and J genes are TRBV4-1 and TRBJ2-2; TRBD2 is a possible D gene (5 bases). This CDR3 is built from 17 residues. Trimming removed 1 base from V and 2 bases from J, with 14 bases in between. The germline CDR1 and CDR2 sequences are MGHRA and YSYEKL. The CDR3 region is CASSQVDSSSNTGELFF. DNA for the CDR3: TGCGCCAGCAGCCAAGTGGACTCATCGTCTAACACCGGGGAGCTGTTTTTT.

The V gene is TRBV11-2, the J gene TRBJ2-7, with D possibly called TRBD1 or TRBD2 (6 bases each). The CDR3 totals 14 residues. V lost 6 bases to trimming and J lost 3 bases, with 15 bases between them. Germline CDR1 reads SGHAT; CDR2 reads FQNNGV. DNA for the CDR3: TGTGCCAGCAGTAAGGGGGGATCAGTCTACGAGCAGTACTTC. Translated, it gives CASSKGGSVYEQYF.

This clonotype was picked up many times. The chain is built from TRBV14 and TRBJ2-7; D is ambiguous. CDR3 length: 14 residues. The ends were cut back, 4 bases at V and 4 bases at J, with 14 bases in the middle. Germline loops: CDR1 SGHDN, CDR2 FVKESK. CDR3 coding DNA: TGTGCCAGCAGCCGATCAAGGAGAGATTACGAGCAGTACTTC. This translates into CASSRSRRDYEQYF.

The V gene is TRBV2, the J gene TRBJ2-3; 7 bases are a match to TRBD2. Germline values: CDR1 SNHLY, CDR2 FYNNEI. CDR3 length: 16 residues. Losses at the gene ends were 7 bases for V and 0 bases for J; bases not matched to a gene: 10. The CDR3 here is CASKNRLAKSTDTQYF. The CDR3, as DNA: TGTGCCAGCAAAAACAGACTAGCCAAAAGCACAGATACGCAGTATTTT.

This clonotype was counted at least ten times. The rearrangement links TRBV12-3 or TRBV12-4 to TRBJ1-5, with 8 bases matching TRBD1. Trimming at V came to 5 bases and at J to 6 bases, leaving 9 bases not matched to a gene. The CDR3 contains 15 residues. CDR3 in DNA: TGTGCCAGCAGTGATGGACAGGGTGTGGGTCAGCCCCAGCATTTT. This codes for CASSDGQGVGQPQHF.

This chain uses TRBV2 with TRBJ2-3, with 8 bases aligning to TRBD1. This CDR3 has 14 amino acids. Losses at the gene ends were 6 bases for V and 2 bases for J; bases not matched to a gene: 4. CDR1 and CDR2 from the germline V gene are SNHLY and FYNNEI. DNA for the CDR3: TGTGCCAGCAGCAGGACAGGGTTCACAGATACGCAGTATTTT. Amino acids: CASSRTGFTDTQYF.

The J gene is TRBJ2-7, the V gene TRBV29-1; TRBD1 might be the D (6 bases). The CDR3 totals 16 residues. Trimming took 1 base from V and 3 from J, leaving 19 bases between them. Germline lookup yields CDR1 SQVTM and CDR2 ANQGSEA. CDR3 coding DNA: TGCAGCGTTGAAGGGGATGGACCGGGACACTACTACGAGCAGTACTTC. Protein product: CSVEGDGPGHYYEQYF.

The rearrangement uses TRBV6-1 and TRBJ2-2, with D unclear. V was pared by 6 bases and J by 4 bases, with 12 bases between. Germline V gene lookup returns CDR1 MNHNS and CDR2 SASEGT. The CDR3 has 14 residues. The CDR3 spells CASSQRVGTGELFF. The DNA of the CDR3 is TGTGCCAGCAGCCAGAGAGTGGGCACCGGGGAGCTGTTTTTT.